These T cell receptor beta chains were read from a single sample in a study of T cell repertoires in cytomegalovirus infection. These receptors have no known antigen. TCRdb re-analysed the reads in MiXCR, keeping a single row per CDR3 protein. Here the sample spans approximately 770,000 distinct CDR3 sequences, under 35% being singletons. This material consisted of cultured CD8+ T cells from PBMCs, taken from culture after CMV antigen stimulation. The receptors were gathered from a human donor in good health (CMV status not recorded). Some clones in this sample may be carry-over from other donors' samples. The conserved cysteine and the conserved F or W are not part of the CDR3 here.

V	J	CDR3
TRBV7-6	TRBJ1-2	ASSFSRDVAHYGYT
TRBV19	TRBJ1-5	ASSHLGTAESQH
TRBV19	TRBJ2-1	ASTMGQGDNEQF
TRBV6-4	TRBJ2-3	ASQRTGENSDTQY
TRBV7-6	TRBJ2-1	ASSRGGAGQF
TRBV7-9	TRBJ2-5	ASSLGWGPEETQY
TRBV20-1	TRBJ2-7	SARVSNRDSGSVYEQY
TRBV5-6	TRBJ1-1	ASSSITGDTEAF
TRBV7-6	TRBJ1-5	ASSFGTNQPQH
TRBV4-1	TRBJ2-7	ASSQDPVGEQY
TRBV6-5	TRBJ2-3	ASTRTGRTDTQY
TRBV15	TRBJ2-1	ATRRTGIDEQF